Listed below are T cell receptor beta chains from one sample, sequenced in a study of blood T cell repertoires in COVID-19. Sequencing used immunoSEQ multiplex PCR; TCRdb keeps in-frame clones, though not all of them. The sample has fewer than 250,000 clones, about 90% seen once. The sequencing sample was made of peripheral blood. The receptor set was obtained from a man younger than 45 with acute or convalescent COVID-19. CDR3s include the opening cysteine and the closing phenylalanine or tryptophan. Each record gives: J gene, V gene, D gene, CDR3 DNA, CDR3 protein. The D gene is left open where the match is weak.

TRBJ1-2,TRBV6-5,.,TGTGCCAGCAGTTCGAGTAGCGCCCGAGGTAGTGGCTACACCTTC,CASSSSSARGSGYTF
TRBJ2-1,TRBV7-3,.,TGTGCCAGCAGTCCCAGAGGTAGCGGTCACAATGAGCAGTTCTTC,CASSPRGSGHNEQFF
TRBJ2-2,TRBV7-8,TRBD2,TGTGCCAGCAGCTTGGGAGGGACCGGGGAGCTGTTTTTT,CASSLGGTGELFF
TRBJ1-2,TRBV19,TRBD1,TGTGCCACCTTACAGGGGGCAAGTAGCTACACCTTC,CATLQGASSYTF
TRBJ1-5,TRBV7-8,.,TGTGCCAGCAGCTCGGACAGACTACTCAATCAGCCCCAGCATTTT,CASSSDRLLNQPQHF
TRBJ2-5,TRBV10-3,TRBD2,TGTGCCATCAGTGGGGCTAGCGGGGGGGCTCTCGAGACCCAGTACTTC,CAISGASGGALETQYF
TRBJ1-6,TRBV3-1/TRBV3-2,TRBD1,TGTGCCAGCAGCCGGGGACAGGGGGCAAATTCACCCCTCCACTTT,CASSRGQGANSPLHF
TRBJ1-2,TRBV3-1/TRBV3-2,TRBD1,TGTGCCAGCAGCCCAGCCTCAGGGGGTAACTATGGCTACACCTTC,CASSPASGGNYGYTF
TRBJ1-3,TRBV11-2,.,TGTGCCAGCAGCCAGGACAGTCTCGGAAACACCATATATTTT,CASSQDSLGNTIYF
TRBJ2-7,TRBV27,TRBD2,TGTGCCAGCAGCCGTTCCTTGGGAGGGTCTCCCTACGAGCAGTACTTC,CASSRSLGGSPYEQYF
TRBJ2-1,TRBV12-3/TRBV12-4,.,TGTGCCAGCAGCCGTTTAGCGAACAATGAGCAGTTCTTC,CASSRLANNEQFF